The 22 T cell receptor beta chains below were found in one sample sequenced in a study of blood T cell repertoires in COVID-19. Using immunoSEQ multiplex PCR, the repertoire was profiled, and TCRdb retains in-frame clones only, with some absent. This sample has 250,000 or so clones; 88% occur once, and the top ten carry 3% to 4%. The specimen was PBMCs or T cells enriched from blood (not recorded which). The receptors here all came from a woman younger than 45 who had been exposed to COVID-19.

The chain couples TRBV6-5 to TRBJ2-3; 8 bases are a match to TRBD1. The CDR3 extends over 15 amino acids. In germline, CDR1 is MNHEY, CDR2 SVGAGI. Losses at the gene ends were 6 bases for V and 2 bases for J; bases not matched to a gene: 7. In nucleotides, the CDR3 is TGTGCCAGCAGCCCACAGGGGGAGCCCACAGATACGCAGTATTTT. Encoded protein: CASSPQGEPTDTQYF.

The CDR3 region has the DNA TGTGCCAGCACCCCGGGGGGGCCGAGCTATGGCTACACCTTC. Protein: CASTPGGPSYGYTF. This chain joins TRBV27 and TRBJ1-2; TRBD1 is a possible D gene (6 bases). The CDR3 length is 14 residues. Germline-derived CDR1 and CDR2 are MNHEY and SMNVEV (reference sequence). V was cut by 7 bases and J by 4 bases, with 16 bases left in between.

The V and J genes are TRBV13 and TRBJ1-1; D call uncertain. Germline lookup yields CDR1 PRHDT and CDR2 FYEKMQ (reference sequence). The V end lost 3 bases, the J end lost 11 bases, and 10 bases lay between the germline ends. The CDR3 is made up of 11 amino acids. The CDR3 reads CASSFGGYAFF. CDR3 DNA: TGTGCCAGCAGCTTTGGAGGGTATGCTTTCTTT.

The chain links TRBV19 to TRBJ2-1; TRBD2 matches at 7 bases. This CDR3 is 14 amino acids long. Trimming cost V 6 bases and J 7 bases; bases outside gene matches: 9. Germline V CDR1 and CDR2: LNHDA, SQIVND (reference sequence). CDR3 loop: CASSQPGTINEQFF. Written as DNA, the CDR3 is TGTGCCAGTAGCCAGCCCGGGACTATAAATGAGCAGTTCTTC.

The V and J genes are TRBV7-8 and TRBJ2-1; D not resolved. This CDR3 has 13 residues. The germline CDR1 and CDR2 sequences are SGHVS and FQNEAQ. V was trimmed by 4 bases and J by 4 bases, leaving 8 bases between them. The CDR3 loop is CASSSLGYNEQFF. DNA for the CDR3: TGTGCCAGCAGCTCTCTCGGGTACAATGAGCAGTTCTTC.

The CDR3 spells CASSLYGQLTTEAFF. The CDR3 DNA is TGTGCCAGCAGCCTCTACGGACAGTTAACGACTGAAGCTTTCTTT. The J gene is TRBJ1-1, the V gene TRBV11-2, with D possibly matching TRBD1 (6 bases). Trimming removed 5 bases from V and 5 bases from J, with 18 bases in between. Per germline, CDR1 SGHAT and CDR2 FQNNGV. This CDR3 is 15 amino acids long.

As DNA, the CDR3 is TGTGCCAGCAGCCTTTGGGGGGGCAGGCCCCTCCACTTT. Its translation is CASSLWGGRPLHF. The V gene is TRBV27, the J gene TRBJ1-6, with D tentatively TRBD1 (6 bases). CDR1 MNHEY and CDR2 SMNVEV come from the germline V gene (reference sequence). The CDR3 extends over 13 amino acids. The V end was cut by 6 bases, the J end by 13 bases, with 16 bases between.

This sequence joins TRBV6-5 and TRBJ2-5; unclear D gene. The CDR3 runs 13 residues. Germline V gives CDR1 MNHEY, CDR2 SVGAGI. Trimming shortened V by 2 bases and J by 5 bases, and 9 bases separated the two germline ends. The CDR3 loop is CASSYTALETQYF. The CDR3 nucleotides are TGTGCCAGCAGTTACACCGCGCTGGAGACCCAGTACTTC.

This clone was recorded once. This sequence joins TRBV5-6 and TRBJ1-6; maybe TRBD1 (6 bases). Germline V gene data show CDR1 as SGHDT and CDR2 as YYEEEE. The CDR3 is 13 amino acids. V was trimmed by 2 bases and J by 10 bases, leaving 10 bases between them. CDR3 in amino acids: CASSFQGPSPLHF. CDR3 nucleotide sequence: TGTGCCAGCAGCTTCCAGGGGCCCTCACCCCTCCACTTT. Using reference TRBV5-6 and TRBJ1-6 for the parts outside the CDR3, the full variable domain is DAGVTQSPTHLIKTRGQQVTLRCSPKSGHDTVSWYQQALGQGPQFIFQYYEEEERQRGNFPDRFSGHQFPNYSSELNVNALLLGDSALYLCASSFQGPSPLHFGNGTRLTVT.

This rearrangement joins TRBV2 to TRBJ2-3; 9 bases map to TRBD2. Trimming cost V 5 bases and J 4 bases; bases outside gene matches: 7. Germline-derived CDR1 and CDR2 are SNHLY and FYNNEI. CDR3 length equals 15 residues. The CDR3 sequence: CASSLSGSWADTQYF. CDR3 nucleotide sequence: TGTGCCAGCAGTCTTAGCGGGAGTTGGGCAGATACGCAGTATTTT.

CDR3 residues: CASSSLPGWEPEQYF. For the CDR3, the DNA is TGTGCCAGCAGTTCCCTCCCGGGCTGGGAGCCCGAGCAGTACTTC. V usage is TRBV6-5 and J usage is TRBJ2-7; maybe TRBD2 (5 bases). The germline CDR1 and CDR2 sequences are MNHEY and SVGAGI. V lost 4 bases, J lost 6 bases, and 19 bases lay in between. The CDR3 is 15 amino acids.

A remark on this clone: This CDR3 is also generated by other DNA sequences in the sample. The chain carries TRBV19 and TRBJ2-7, with TRBD2 matching over 7 bases. V was pared by 4 bases and J by 1 base, with 1 base of the junction left unmatched. Per germline, CDR1 LNHDA and CDR2 SQIVND (reference sequence). The CDR3 is made up of 13 amino acids. In DNA, the CDR3 is TGTGCCAGTAGTAAGCGGGAATCCTACGAGCAGTACTTC. It yields the protein CASSKRESYEQYF.

In its sample, this clone was seen once. The chain links TRBV28 to TRBJ2-5; D is possibly TRBD1 (5 bases). The CDR3 runs 13 residues. Germline-derived CDR1 and CDR2 are MDHEN and SYDVKM. Trimming left V 5 bases short and J 5 bases short, with 12 bases between. The CDR3 DNA sequence: TGTGCCAGCAGTCCGACAGTCTTGGAGACCCAGTACTTC. This gives the protein CASSPTVLETQYF.

J is TRBJ2-7 and V is TRBV7-2; D uncertain. CDR3 size: 13 residues. V was trimmed by 3 bases and J by 1 base, leaving 7 bases between them. Germline-derived CDR1 and CDR2 are SGHTA and FQGNSA. CDR3 DNA: TGTGCCAGCAGCTTGGCGGTATCCTACGAGCAGTACTTC. Translated, it gives CASSLAVSYEQYF.

The genes are TRBV15 and TRBJ2-2; 8 bases align to TRBD2. The germline CDR1 and CDR2 sequences are LNHNV and YYDKDF (reference sequence). This CDR3 is built from 14 residues. The ends lost 1 base at V and 5 bases at J; junction bases unmatched: 0. The CDR3 is CATSRASGTGELFF. The CDR3 DNA reads TGTGCCACCAGCAGAGCTAGCGGGACCGGGGAGCTGTTTTTT.

V gene TRBV14 combines with J gene TRBJ2-1; D remains unclear. Deletions cut 1 base from V and 0 bases from J, with 10 bases between. This CDR3 comprises 16 residues. Germline V CDR1 and CDR2: SGHDN, FVKESK. CDR3 sequence: CASSQAPASSYNEQFF. The CDR3 DNA reads TGTGCCAGCAGCCAAGCTCCAGCGAGCTCCTACAATGAGCAGTTCTTC.

The chain couples TRBV7-9 to TRBJ2-7, with D perhaps matching TRBD2 (5 bases). Germline V gene lookup returns CDR1 SEHNR and CDR2 FQNEAQ (reference sequence). Trimming stripped 3 bases from V and 3 bases from J, with 15 bases between. The CDR3 consists of 15 residues. Written as DNA, the CDR3 is TGTGCCAGCAGCTTTAGCGCCCCAGAGGTCTACGAGCAGTACTTC. Protein: CASSFSAPEVYEQYF.

This clone has a handful of counts. V usage is TRBV7-9 and J usage is TRBJ2-3; D perhaps matches TRBD2 (5 bases). Trimming shortened V by 5 bases and J by 0 bases, and 21 bases separated the two germline ends. Per germline, CDR1 SEHNR and CDR2 FQNEAQ (reference sequence). This CDR3 has 18 residues. The CDR3 bases are TGTGCCAGCAGCCCTGCTACATTAGCGCGGACTAGCACAGATACGCAGTATTTT. Amino acids: CASSPATLARTSTDTQYF.

CDR3 sequence (DNA): TGTGCCAGCAGTTCCCTAGGTGGAAGGGGCACTGAAGCTTTCTTT. Its translation is CASSSLGGRGTEAFF. The gene calls are TRBV27 and TRBJ1-1, with D possibly being TRBD1 (5 bases). V dropped 4 bases and J dropped 4 bases, with 16 bases sitting between them. Germline V gene lookup returns CDR1 MNHEY and CDR2 SMNVEV (reference sequence). The CDR3 totals 15 residues.

The chain links TRBV11-3 to TRBJ1-1; maybe TRBD1 (5 bases). The V end was cut by 5 bases, the J end by 1 base, with 14 bases between. Germline CDR1 SGHNT, CDR2 YENEEA. The length of the CDR3 is 15 residues. CDR3 region: CASSPRGDQNTEAFF. DNA for the CDR3: TGTGCCAGCAGCCCCCGGGGGGACCAGAACACTGAAGCTTTCTTT. Filled out from reference TRBV11-3 and TRBJ1-1, the complete variable domain reads EAGVVQSPRYKIIEKKQPVAFWCNPISGHNTLYWYLQNLGQGPELLIRYENEEAVDDSQLPKDRFSAERLKGVDSTLKIQPAELGDSAVYLCASSPRGDQNTEAFFGQGTRLTVV.

The sample holds one count of this clone. J is TRBJ2-1 and V is TRBV11-2; 7 nucleotides align to TRBD2. CDR1 and CDR2 (germline): SGHAT, FQNNGV. The CDR3 covers 16 residues. Trimming at V came to 5 bases and at J to 0 bases, leaving 7 bases not matched to a gene. CDR3 nucleotide sequence: TGTGCCAGCAGCCCAAGCGGGGCCTCCTCCTACAATGAGCAGTTCTTC. This gives the protein CASSPSGASSYNEQFF.

This clone came up once. V and J are TRBV6-5 and TRBJ1-1; 10 nucleotides align to TRBD1. The CDR3 spans 11 residues. Losses at the gene ends were 8 bases for V and 14 bases for J; bases not matched to a gene: 8. Germline CDR1 is MNHEY and CDR2 is SVGAGI. The CDR3 sequence: CASRRGTGVFF. For the CDR3, the DNA is TGTGCCAGCCGAAGGGGGACAGGGGTCTTCTTT.